This TCR beta chain stems from a study of shared clonotypes between healthy human individuals. The germline gives CDR1 MNHEY, CDR2 SVGAGI. The CDR3 totals 14 residues. J lost 6 bases, V lost 2 bases, and 7 bases had no gene match. In the CD4+ fraction, cells were divided into CD45RA+ naive and CD45RA-negative memory subsets. This clone appeared a single time. Produced via immunoSEQ multiplex PCR; TCRdb's table is partial and in-frame only. The sample yields about 1.4 million clones, approximately 97% seen once. Sequencing was done on a sample of naive CD4+ T cells sorted from blood. Subset meaning: CD45RA+ positively selected. The receptor was isolated from a man aged 25-40 years in good health. The V gene is TRBV6-5, the J gene TRBJ2-7; TRBD1 agrees at 7 bases. CDR3 bases: TGTGCCAGCAGTTACCGGGACAGACGGTCCGAGCAGTACTTC. The encoded protein is CASSYRDRRSEQYF.